The 5 T cell receptor beta chains listed next were all sequenced from one sample in a study of cytotoxic CD8 clonotypes in ibrutinib-treated CLL. The method was immunoSEQ multiplex PCR; TCRdb's version includes in-frame clones alone and lacks a portion of them. Here the sample spans hundreds of thousands of clones, roughly 73% being singletons. The source was PBMCs, collected after 12 months of ibrutinib treatment. The origin of the receptors is a human donor with chronic lymphocytic leukemia.

The chain employs TRBV7-6 and TRBJ1-1; D is possibly TRBD1 (5 bases). Trimming stripped 4 bases from V and 7 bases from J, with 10 bases between. This CDR3 has 12 residues. Germline CDR1 reads SGHVS; CDR2 reads FNYEAQ. CDR3 DNA sequence: TGTGCCAGCAGCTCAGGGATGAGTGAAGCTTTCTTT. Amino acids: CASSSGMSEAFF.

The genes are TRBV7-8 and TRBJ2-7; 13 bases line up with TRBD2. Unmatched junction bases numbered 8, after V lost 5 bases and J lost 7 bases. The CDR3 length is 15 residues. Per germline, CDR1 SGHVS and CDR2 FQNEAQ. CDR3 DNA sequence: TGTGCCAGCAGCCCCCGACTAGCGGGGGGACGGGAGCAGTACTTC. Its protein product is CASSPRLAGGREQYF.

This sequence joins TRBV7-9 and TRBJ1-2; D is uncertain. Germline loops: CDR1 SEHNR, CDR2 FQNEAQ (reference sequence). CDR3 size: 15 residues. Between the trimmed V and J ends, which lost 4 bases and 6 bases, there was a span of 18 bases. CDR3 region: CASSSRVPNRDGYTF. The CDR3 DNA reads as TGTGCCAGCAGCTCCCGGGTCCCTAACCGGGATGGCTACACCTTC.

This clone appeared a few times. The chain links TRBV19 to TRBJ1-5; TRBD1 might be the D (5 bases). The germline V gene has CDR1 LNHDA and CDR2 SQIVND (reference sequence). Trimming took off 7 bases at V and 4 bases at J, with 14 bases between the two ends. CDR3 length: 14 residues. The CDR3 region is CASTLGGPNQPQHF. DNA for the CDR3: TGTGCCAGTACCCTGGGGGGTCCTAATCAGCCCCAGCATTTT.

The gene calls are TRBV4-1 and TRBJ1-4, with TRBD1 matching over 8 bases. This CDR3 comprises 16 residues. Germline CDR1 reads MGHRA; CDR2 reads YSYEKL. Trimming cost V 0 bases and J 8 bases; bases outside gene matches: 8. CDR3: CASSQDRYRGGEKLFF. The CDR3 DNA follows: TGCGCCAGCAGCCAAGATAGGTACAGGGGGGGAGAAAAACTGTTTTTT.